The 19 T cell receptor beta chains reported below all come from one sample, sequenced in a study of CD8 T cells in ankylosing spondylitis. One entry per CDR3 protein, called by TCRdb with MiXCR from the 5' RACE reads. The data show about 130,000 distinct CDR3 sequences, roughly 13% seen once. The sequenced material came from blood, either unsorted or a sorted T cell fraction (not recorded which). The receptors here all came from a female donor with ankylosing spondylitis or in good health (not recorded which).

The rearrangement joins TRBV2 to TRBJ1-4; 9 bases align to TRBD1. The V gene's germline CDR1 is SNHLY and CDR2 FYNNEI. The CDR3 sequence is 15 residues long. The J segment lost 8 bases and the V segment lost 4 bases, leaving 8 bases of the junction unmatched. CDR3 in amino acids: CASSVGQGRTEKLFF. CDR3 in DNA: TGTGCCAGCAGTGTGGGACAGGGACGAACCGAAAAACTGTTTTTT.

The rearrangement links TRBV4-1 to TRBJ2-3; possibly TRBD2 for D (7 bases). Trimming removed 0 bases from V and 4 bases from J, with 17 bases in between. The germline CDR1 and CDR2 sequences are MGHRA and YSYEKL. The CDR3 is 17 amino acids. CDR3 amino acids: CASSQDLRGGVADTQYF. The CDR3 DNA is TGCGCCAGCAGCCAAGATCTAAGGGGGGGGGTCGCAGATACGCAGTATTTT.

This clonotype was seen only a few times. J is TRBJ1-5 and V is TRBV12-3 or TRBV12-4; 12 bases match TRBD1. Trimming at V came to 5 bases and at J to 6 bases, leaving 5 bases not matched to a gene. This CDR3 has 15 residues. CDR3 DNA sequence: TGTGCCAGCAGTCGACCGGGACAGGGGGCTCAGCCCCAGCATTTT. This sequence encodes CASSRPGQGAQPQHF.

This clonotype showed up many times. The chain couples TRBV5-1 to TRBJ1-2; D unclear. Germline CDR1 is SGHRS and CDR2 is YFSETQ. V lost 0 bases to trimming and J lost 7 bases, with 10 bases between them. The CDR3 is 13 amino acids. In DNA form, the CDR3 reads TGCGCCAGCAGCTTGGCCGCGGAGACTGGCTACACCTTC. The encoded protein is CASSLAAETGYTF.

The chain links TRBV28 to TRBJ2-3; D unresolved. The CDR3 is made up of 12 amino acids. Between the trimmed V and J ends, which lost 5 bases and 4 bases, there was a span of 7 bases. CDR1 and CDR2 (germline): MDHEN, SYDVKM. Here the CDR3 reads CASSEVPDTQYF. In DNA, the CDR3 is TGTGCCAGCAGTGAAGTCCCAGATACGCAGTATTTT.

The V and J genes are TRBV7-2 and TRBJ2-5, with TRBD1 matching 7 bases. Losses at the gene ends were 3 bases for V and 5 bases for J; bases not matched to a gene: 9. Germline values: CDR1 SGHTA, CDR2 FQGNSA. The CDR3 has 15 amino acids. DNA of the CDR3: TGTGCCAGCAGCTTCGACAAGGGGGCGTATGAGACCCAGTACTTC. Translated: CASSFDKGAYETQYF.

Ten or more counts support this clonotype. The gene calls are TRBV7-2 and TRBJ2-2; D is possibly TRBD1 or TRBD2 (5 bases each). Germline CDR1 reads SGHTA; CDR2 reads FQGNSA. V gave up 5 bases and J gave up 3 bases, with 19 bases separating them. This CDR3 spans 17 amino acids. The CDR3 loop is CASSRDPMVRDTGELFF. CDR3 coding DNA: TGTGCCAGCAGCAGGGACCCCATGGTACGGGACACCGGGGAGCTGTTTTTT. Using reference TRBV7-2 and TRBJ2-2 for the parts outside the CDR3, the full variable domain is GAGVSQSPSNKVTEKGKDVELRCDPISGHTALYWYRQSLGQGLEFLIYFQGNSAPDKSGLPSDRFSAERTGGSVSTLTIQRTQQEDSAVYLCASSRDPMVRDTGELFFGEGSRLTVL.

This clonotype was recorded a few times. The rearrangement joins TRBV30 to TRBJ2-1; D is unresolved. Trimming removed 7 bases at V and 5 bases at J, with 18 bases between. The CDR3 contains 14 residues. CDR1 GTSNPN and CDR2 SVGIG come from the germline V gene (reference sequence). CDR3 amino acids: CALLQEDWDNEQFF. CDR3 DNA: TGTGCCTTACTCCAGGAAGACTGGGACAATGAGCAGTTCTTC.

V and J are TRBV4-1 and TRBJ2-5, with D perhaps TRBD2 (5 bases). CDR1 MGHRA and CDR2 YSYEKL come from the germline V gene. The CDR3 contains 16 residues. Trimming stripped 5 bases from V and 2 bases from J, with 18 bases between. CDR3 DNA sequence: TGCGCCAGCAGCTTTGAAGGTCGGGGTCGGCAAGAGACCCAGTACTTC. Protein sequence: CASSFEGRGRQETQYF.

In this sample, this clonotype turned up a few times. The chain recombines TRBV10-3 with TRBJ2-1; 12 bases are shared with TRBD2. There are 17 residues in the CDR3. J was trimmed by 8 bases and V by 6 bases; bases with no gene match: 14. Germline V gene sequence: CDR1 ENHRY, CDR2 SYGVKD. This chain's CDR3 is CAIRVGLAGKAIDEQFF. In DNA form, the CDR3 reads TGTGCCATCAGGGTGGGACTAGCGGGCAAAGCCATCGATGAGCAGTTCTTC.

This clonotype turned up a few times. CDR3 sequence: CASTSGEPVYEQYF. CDR3 DNA: TGCGCCAGCACAAGCGGGGAGCCCGTCTACGAGCAGTACTTC. This chain connects TRBV5-1 to TRBJ2-7; the match to TRBD2 covers 7 bases. Germline V gives CDR1 SGHRS, CDR2 YFSETQ. The CDR3 has 14 amino acids. The junction had 9 bases not matched to a gene; V was cut back by 6 bases and J by 3 bases.

The chain uses TRBV15 and TRBJ1-4, with 9 nucleotides matching TRBD1. Germline-derived CDR1 and CDR2 are LNHNV and YYDKDF (reference sequence). This CDR3 region has 15 residues. The V and J ends lost 8 bases and 8 bases, in that order; junction bases with no gene match: 12. CDR3 nucleotides: TGTGCCACCCGGGCACGACAGGGGGGACGGGAAAAACTGTTTTTT. It yields the protein CATRARQGGREKLFF.

V and J are TRBV12-3 or TRBV12-4 and TRBJ1-5; 8 bases are a match to TRBD1. Trimming took 3 bases from V and 8 from J; bases not matched to a gene: 6. The length of the CDR3 is 14 residues. The DNA for the CDR3 is TGTGCCAGCAGTTTTGAAACAGGGGGGGAGCCCCAGCATTTT. Encoded protein: CASSFETGGEPQHF.

This clonotype has more than one count but fewer than ten. The rearrangement uses TRBV12-3 or TRBV12-4 and TRBJ1-5; 9 nucleotides agree with TRBD1. V lost 4 bases and J lost 5; bases outside the gene matches: 3. The CDR3 length is 14 residues. CDR3 nucleotide sequence: TGTGCCAGCAGTTCAGACAGGGGGGATCAGCCCCAGCATTTT. Its translation is CASSSDRGDQPQHF.

CDR3 protein: CAGGQLTNEKLFF. The CDR3 coding sequence is TGTGCCGGCGGCCAGTTAACTAATGAAAAACTGTTTTTT. The chain couples TRBV30 to TRBJ1-4; unclear D gene. V was shortened by 8 bases and J by 1 base, with 11 bases between the two germline ends. Germline assignment: CDR1 GTSNPN and CDR2 SVGIG (reference sequence). The CDR3 runs 13 residues.

This clonotype was found many times. The chain combines TRBV20-1 with TRBJ1-2, with a tentative D call TRBD1 (5 bases). Germline V gene sequence: CDR1 DFQATT, CDR2 SNEGSKA (reference sequence). The CDR3 loop spans 13 amino acids. The V gene lost 6 bases and the J gene lost 2 bases, with 13 bases spanning the gap. CDR3 loop: CSARGRPNYGYTF. CDR3 sequence (DNA): TGCAGTGCGAGGGGCAGGCCCAACTATGGCTACACCTTC.

To note about this clonotype: This may stem from a read error, because a much larger clone lies one nucleotide away. V and J are TRBV5-1 and TRBJ2-3; possible D gene TRBD2, 7 bases. V lost 2 bases and J 2 bases, leaving 15 bases between the germline ends. Germline CDR1 and CDR2: SGHRS and YFSETQ. The CDR3 is 16 amino acids. The CDR3 spells CASSFRGAHNTDTQYF. Here the CDR3 DNA reads TGCGCCAGCAGCTTCCGGGGGGCCCACAACACAGATACGCAGTATTTT.

Ten or more counts support this clonotype. V and J are TRBV3-1 and TRBJ1-2, with D perhaps matching TRBD1 (6 bases). The germline CDR1 and CDR2 sequences are LGHDT and YNNKEL (reference sequence). This CDR3 is built from 15 residues. V was clipped by 4 bases and J by 0 bases, with 12 bases between them. CDR3 DNA sequence: TGTGCCAGCAGCCCTCGGGGGACACCTAACTATGGCTACACCTTC. Translating gives CASSPRGTPNYGYTF.

This clonotype was detected a few times. The J gene is TRBJ2-3, the V gene TRBV23-1; no clear D gene. TRBV23-1 is an ORF; its function is uncertain. Trimming removed 1 base at V and 3 bases at J, with 8 bases between. The CDR3 is 14 residues long. CDR3 coding DNA: TGCGCCAGCAGTCAATGTGTTAGGACAGATACGCAGTATTTT. Translation gives CASSQCVRTDTQYF.